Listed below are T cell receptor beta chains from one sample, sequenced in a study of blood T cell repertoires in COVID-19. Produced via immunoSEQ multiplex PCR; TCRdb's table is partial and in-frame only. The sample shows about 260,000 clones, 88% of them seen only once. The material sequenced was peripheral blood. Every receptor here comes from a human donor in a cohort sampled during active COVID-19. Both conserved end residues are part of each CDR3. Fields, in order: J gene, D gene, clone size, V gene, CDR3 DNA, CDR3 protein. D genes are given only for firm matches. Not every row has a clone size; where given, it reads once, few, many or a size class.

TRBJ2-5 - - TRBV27 TGTGCCAGCAGTTACTACTCCACTAGTGCCAGGGAGACCCAGTACTTC CASSYYSTSARETQYF
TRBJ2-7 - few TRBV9 TGTGCCAGCAGCGGGGGGGACAGATACGAGCAGTACTTC CASSGGDRYEQYF
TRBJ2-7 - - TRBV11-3 TGTGCCAGCAGCTTTTCTGCCAGGTTCTACGAGCAGTACTTC CASSFSARFYEQYF
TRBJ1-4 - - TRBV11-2 TGTGCCAGCAGCTTCGGCAGCCGTCAGGGGAAACTGTTTTTT CASSFGSRQGKLFF
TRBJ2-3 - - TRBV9 TGTGCCAGCAGCGTAGACCAACGAGGTGGCACAGATACGCAGTATTTT CASSVDQRGGTDTQYF
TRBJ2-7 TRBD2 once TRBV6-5 TGTGCCAGCAGCCCGGGACTAGCGGGATATTACGAGCAGTACTTC CASSPGLAGYYEQYF
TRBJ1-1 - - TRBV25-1 TGTGCCAGCAGTGTTCAGGGCCTTGACACTGAAGCTTTCTTT CASSVQGLDTEAFF
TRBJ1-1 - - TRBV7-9 TGTGCCAGCAGCGTTCAGGGGCCAGAAGCTTTCTTT CASSVQGPEAFF
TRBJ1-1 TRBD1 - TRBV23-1 TGCGCCAGCAGTCATCGCGGACAGGGACCGAACACTGAAGCTTTCTTT CASSHRGQGPNTEAFF
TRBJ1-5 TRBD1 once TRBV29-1 TGCAGCGTCATTCAGGGGGCCGATCAGCCCCAGCATTTT CSVIQGADQPQHF
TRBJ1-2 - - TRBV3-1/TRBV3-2 TGTGCCAGCAGCCAAGAGGTGGGGGCTTATGGCTACACCTTC CASSQEVGAYGYTF
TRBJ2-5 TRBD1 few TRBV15 TGTGCCACCAGCAGAGAACTGGGACAGGGGCAAGAGACCCAGTACTTC CATSRELGQGQETQYF
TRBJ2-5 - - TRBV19 TGTGCCACCACAACAGGGTACCCACAAGAGACCCAGTACTTC CATTTGYPQETQYF
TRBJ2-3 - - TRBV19 TGTGCCAGTAGTCCAGGGCACACAGATACGCAGTATTTT CASSPGHTDTQYF
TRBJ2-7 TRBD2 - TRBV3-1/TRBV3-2 TGTGCCAGCAGCCAAGATCTTCGGCGGGGGAGATACTACGAGCAGTACTTC CASSQDLRRGRYYEQYF
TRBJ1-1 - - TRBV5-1 TGCGCCAGCAGCTTCCCCCCCAAAACAGGGCAGAACACTGAAGCTTTCTTT CASSFPPKTGQNTEAFF
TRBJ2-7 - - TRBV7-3 TGTGCCAGCAGCTGGGGAAGGGGCCCCTACGAGCAGTACTTC CASSWGRGPYEQYF
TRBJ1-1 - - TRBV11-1 TGTGCCAGCAGCTTAGCTGTCAGGCTTGAAGCTTTCTTT CASSLAVRLEAFF
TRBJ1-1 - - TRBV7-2 TGTGCCAGCAGCGGAGGTTCGGGGATGGACACTGAAGCTTTCTTT CASSGGSGMDTEAFF
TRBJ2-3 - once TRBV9 TGTGCCAGCAGCGAGGGTGAACTAGTCAGCACAGATACGCAGTATTTT CASSEGELVSTDTQYF
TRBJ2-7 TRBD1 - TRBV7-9 TGTGCCAGCAGCTTGGGAAACAGGGGAACGGACGAGCAGTACTTC CASSLGNRGTDEQYF
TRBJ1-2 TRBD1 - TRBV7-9 TGTGCCAGCAGCTTAGAAGGGTGGTTCAGGGGGGCGGACTATGGCTACACCTTC CASSLEGWFRGADYGYTF
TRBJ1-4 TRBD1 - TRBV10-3 TGTGCCATCAGCGGGACAGGGGACAAAAAACTGTTTTTT CAISGTGDKKLFF
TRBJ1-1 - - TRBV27 TGTGCCAGCAGTTTATCGGGGCCGCTGAACACTGAAGCTTTCTTT CASSLSGPLNTEAFF
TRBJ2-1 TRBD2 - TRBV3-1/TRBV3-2 TGTGCCAGCAGCCAGGGACTAGCGGGGGCCGGATACAATGAGCAGTTCTTC CASSQGLAGAGYNEQFF
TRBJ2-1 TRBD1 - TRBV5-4 TGTGCCAGCAGTCTAGACAGGGGCTCCTACAATGAGCAGTTCTTC CASSLDRGSYNEQFF
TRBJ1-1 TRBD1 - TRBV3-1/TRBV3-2 TGTGCCAGCAGCCTCCTTCCCCAGGGGGCGACTGAAGCTTTCTTT CASSLLPQGATEAFF
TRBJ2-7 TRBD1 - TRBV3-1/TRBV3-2 TGTGCCAGCAACAGGGGCTACGAGCAGTACTTC CASNRGYEQYF
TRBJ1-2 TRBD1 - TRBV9 TGTGCCAGCAGCGTTGACAGGGACCCTGGCTACACCTTC CASSVDRDPGYTF
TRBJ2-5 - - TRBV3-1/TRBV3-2 TGTGCCAGCAGCCAGGTCAGGGGCAGGGAGACCCAGTACTTC CASSQVRGRETQYF
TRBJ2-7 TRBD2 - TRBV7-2 TGTGCCAGCAGCCCCCGACTAGCGGGGGCCTACGAGCAGTACTTC CASSPRLAGAYEQYF
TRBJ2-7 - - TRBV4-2 TGTGCCAGCAGCCGCATAGACTCGGCGGGTAGCTACGAGCAGTACTTC CASSRIDSAGSYEQYF
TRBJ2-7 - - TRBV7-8 TGTGCCAGCAGCCCTCACGCGGCAGGGGCCTACGAGCAGTACTTC CASSPHAAGAYEQYF
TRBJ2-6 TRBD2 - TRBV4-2 TGTGCCAGCACCCCTCGGGGGGACCCTGGGGCCAACGTCCTGACTTTC CASTPRGDPGANVLTF
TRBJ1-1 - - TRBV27 TGTGCCAGCAGTTGGGCTGGGAACACTGAAGCTTTCTTT CASSWAGNTEAFF
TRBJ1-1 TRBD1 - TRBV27 TGTGCCAGCAGTTTTTTGACAGGGGTCGAAGCTTTCTTT CASSFLTGVEAFF
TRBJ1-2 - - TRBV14 TGTGCCAGCAGCCAACAGGGGTACTATGGCTACACCTTC CASSQQGYYGYTF
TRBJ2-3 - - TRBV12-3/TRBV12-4 TGTGCCAGCAGTTTAGCACTAGAAGCGCAGTATTTT CASSLALEAQYF
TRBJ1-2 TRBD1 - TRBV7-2 TGTGCCAGCAGCTTAGTTGGGACAGGGCTGCGGGGCTACACCTTC CASSLVGTGLRGYTF
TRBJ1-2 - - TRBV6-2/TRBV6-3 TGTGCCAGCAGTTTAAGACGACAAGGCTACACCTTC CASSLRRQGYTF